This entry lists 24 T cell receptor beta chains sequenced from one sample in a study of T cell repertoires in cytomegalovirus infection. TCRdb reanalysed the reads using MiXCR and keeps one entry per CDR3 protein. The sample lists about 700,000 distinct CDR3 sequences; around 32% were seen once. For these receptors, no antigen is known. Sequencing was performed on cultured PBMCs, taken from culture after CMV antigen stimulation. The receptors originated from a human donor in good health (CMV status not recorded). Some clones in this sample may be carry-over from other donors' samples.

The chain couples TRBV4-1 to TRBJ1-1; no definite D call. V lost 1 base and J lost 6, with 15 bases in between. The germline V gene encodes CDR1 MGHRA and CDR2 YSYEKL. CDR3 length: 15 amino acids. The CDR3 sequence is CASSQVDSTIAEAFF. Written as DNA, the CDR3 is TGCGCCAGCAGCCAAGTTGACTCGACGATCGCTGAAGCTTTCTTT.

This CDR3 reads CASRNRGRIEAFF. The CDR3 nucleotides are TGTGCCAGCAGGAACAGGGGGCGGATTGAAGCTTTCTTT. The chain carries TRBV12-3 or TRBV12-4 and TRBJ1-1, with 9 bases matching TRBD1. The junction had 6 bases not matched to a gene; V was cut back by 6 bases and J by 7 bases. The length of the CDR3 is 13 residues.

This clonotype was seen at least ten times. The chain has TRBV7-2 and TRBJ2-3; no firm D call. The CDR3 has 13 residues. Trimming took 1 base from V and 6 from J, leaving 8 bases between them. Germline V gene sequence: CDR1 SGHTA, CDR2 FQGNSA. The DNA for the CDR3 is TGTGCCAGCAGCTTAGGGGGTGAGGATACGCAGTATTTT. This encodes CASSLGGEDTQYF. Full variable domain (remainder filled in from reference TRBV7-2 and TRBJ2-3): GAGVSQSPSNKVTEKGKDVELRCDPISGHTALYWYRQSLGQGLEFLIYFQGNSAPDKSGLPSDRFSAERTGGSVSTLTIQRTQQEDSAVYLCASSLGGEDTQYFGPGTRLTVL.

This clonotype was recorded many times. This chain connects TRBV7-2 to TRBJ2-7; perhaps TRBD2 as D (6 bases). Trimming took off 5 bases at V and 1 base at J, with 15 bases between the two ends. The CDR3 runs 15 residues. Looked up from germline, CDR1 is SGHTA and CDR2 is FQGNSA. The CDR3 region is CASSTGLSPSYEQYF. Here the CDR3 DNA reads TGTGCCAGCAGCACGGGACTCTCCCCATCCTACGAGCAGTACTTC. The variable domain in full, with the rest retrieved from reference TRBV7-2 and TRBJ2-7, is GAGVSQSPSNKVTEKGKDVELRCDPISGHTALYWYRQSLGQGLEFLIYFQGNSAPDKSGLPSDRFSAERTGGSVSTLTIQRTQQEDSAVYLCASSTGLSPSYEQYFGPGTRLTVT.

The chain recombines TRBV15 with TRBJ1-5; D ambiguous. The CDR3 covers 13 residues. V was trimmed by 0 bases and J by 6 bases, leaving 6 bases between them. CDR1 and CDR2 from the germline V gene are LNHNV and YYDKDF (reference sequence). This CDR3 is CATSRDLGQPQHF. In DNA form, the CDR3 reads TGTGCCACCAGCAGAGATCTCGGTCAGCCCCAGCATTTT.

CDR3 residues: CASSRLSRDRFSHNEQFF. DNA of the CDR3: TGTGCCAGCAGCCGACTCTCCCGGGACAGGTTTTCACACAATGAGCAGTTCTTC. The chain couples TRBV11-2 to TRBJ2-1; 8 bases map to TRBD1. Germline V lookup: CDR1 SGHAT, CDR2 FQNNGV. The CDR3 runs 18 residues. V shed 5 bases, J shed 5 bases, and the junction held 17 bases outside the gene matches.

This clonotype was seen ten or more times. The chain has TRBV7-2 and TRBJ1-2; TRBD1 might be the D (5 bases). V lost 3 bases and J lost 4, with 12 bases in between. From germline, CDR1 is SGHTA and CDR2 FQGNSA. The CDR3 is made up of 14 amino acids. The CDR3 nucleotides are TGTGCCAGCAGCTTCGAGACAGCCTTCTATGGCTACACCTTC. This translates into CASSFETAFYGYTF.

This clonotype was observed many times. The V gene is TRBV7-2, the J gene TRBJ1-1; no reliable D call. In germline, CDR1 is SGHTA, CDR2 FQGNSA. Trimming left V 5 bases short and J 1 base short, with 11 bases between. The CDR3 is 14 residues long. This CDR3 is CASSPSQSNTEAFF. CDR3 nucleotides: TGTGCCAGCAGCCCATCCCAGTCGAACACTGAAGCTTTCTTT.

This sequence joins TRBV20-1 and TRBJ1-4; unclear D gene. The CDR3 contains 11 residues. Germline V gene data show CDR1 as DFQATT and CDR2 as SNEGSKA (reference sequence). Trimming left V 5 bases short and J 7 bases short, with 8 bases between. CDR3 protein: CSALVTEKLFF. Written as DNA, the CDR3 is TGCAGTGCTCTGGTGACTGAAAAACTGTTTTTT.

The chain couples TRBV20-1 to TRBJ1-4; D may be TRBD1 (6 bases). V was pared by 1 base and J by 6 bases, with 12 bases between. Germline CDR1 reads DFQATT; CDR2 reads SNEGSKA (reference sequence). The CDR3 has 14 amino acids. The CDR3 DNA reads TGCAGTGCTAGAGGCCGGGACAAGTATGAAAAACTGTTTTTT. Translation: CSARGRDKYEKLFF.

This clonotype was observed a few times. V and J are TRBV28 and TRBJ1-4; D gene ambiguous. V lost 6 bases and J 0 bases, leaving 14 bases between the germline ends. Germline CDR1 and CDR2: MDHEN and SYDVKM. This CDR3 is built from 16 residues. CDR3 loop: CASRTRAIPTNEKLFF. CDR3 DNA: TGTGCCAGCAGGACCCGGGCAATCCCAACTAATGAAAAACTGTTTTTT. The variable domain in full, completed from reference TRBV28 and TRBJ1-4, reads DVKVTQSSRYLVKRTGEKVFLECVQDMDHENMFWYRQDPGLGLRLIYFSYDVKMKEKGDIPEGYSVSREKKERFSLILESASTNQTSMYLCASRTRAIPTNEKLFFGSGTQLSVL.

This clonotype was found a few times. This sequence joins TRBV6-8 and TRBJ1-1; weak D call: TRBD1 (5 bases). Germline values: CDR1 MNHGY, CDR2 SAAAGT. V was cut by 5 bases and J by 4 bases, with 8 bases left in between. This CDR3 has 12 residues. The CDR3: CASSQGSTEAFF. The DNA for the CDR3 is TGTGCCAGCAGTCAGGGCTCCACTGAAGCTTTCTTT.

A word on this clonotype: This sequence may be a read error, since a much larger clone differs from it by one base. The chain has TRBV7-8 and TRBJ2-1; 8 bases map to TRBD2. There are 18 residues in the CDR3. The germline V gene has CDR1 SGHVS and CDR2 FQNEAQ. CDR3 region: CAGSLSYRDAREVDEQFF. The CDR3 nucleotides read TGTGCCGGCAGCTTATCGTACAGGGATGCGCGGGAGGTGGATGAGCAGTTCTTC.

The chain's CDR3 is CSQLSRTGELFF. In nucleotides, the CDR3 is TGCAGCCAACTTTCCAGGACCGGGGAGCTGTTTTTT. J is TRBJ2-2 and V is TRBV20-1; D is unresolved. Germline V gives CDR1 DFQATT, CDR2 SNEGSKA (reference sequence). This CDR3 spans 12 amino acids.

A remark on this clonotype: With a much larger clone just one base away, this may be a read error. The chain carries TRBV7-2 and TRBJ2-7, with 10 bases aligning to TRBD1. From germline, CDR1 is SGHTA and CDR2 FQGNSA. The trim removed 1 base at V and 9 bases at J, leaving 6 bases unmatched. CDR3 length: 14 residues. The CDR3 loop is CASSLGGDRGVQYF. The CDR3 DNA reads as TGTGCCAGCAGCTTAGGAGGGGACAGGGGCGTGCAGTACTTC. Filled out from reference TRBV7-2 and TRBJ2-7, the complete variable domain reads GAGVSQSPSNKVTEKGKDVELRCDPISGHTALYWYRQSLGQGLEFLIYFQGNSAPDKSGLPSDRFSAERTGGSVSTLTIQRTQQEDSAVYLCASSLGGDRGVQYFGPGTRLTVT.

This clonotype was counted between two and nine times. The chain links TRBV5-4 to TRBJ2-7, with 7 bases identical to TRBD2. V lost 1 base and J lost 4; bases outside the gene matches: 8. This CDR3 spans 15 amino acids. Germline V gives CDR1 SGHNT, CDR2 YYREEE (reference sequence). The CDR3 here is CASSLFPSGFYEQYF. CDR3 coding DNA: TGTGCCAGCAGCTTGTTTCCTAGCGGATTTTACGAGCAGTACTTC. Full variable domain (outside the CDR3, taken from reference TRBV5-4 and TRBJ2-7): ETGVTQSPTHLIKTRGQQVTLRCSSQSGHNTVSWYQQALGQGPQFIFQYYREEENGRGNFPPRFSGLQFPNYSSELNVNALELDDSALYLCASSLFPSGFYEQYFGPGTRLTVT.

This sequence joins TRBV19 and TRBJ2-7; D not resolved. Trimming stripped 6 bases from V and 2 bases from J, with 8 bases between. The CDR3 spans 12 residues. CDR1 is LNHDA, CDR2 SQIVND, per germline (reference sequence). As DNA, the CDR3 is TGTGCCAGTAGCGACGGAACCTACGAGCAGTACTTC. Translated, it gives CASSDGTYEQYF.

V is TRBV12-3 or TRBV12-4 and J is TRBJ2-7; 10 bases line up with TRBD1. The length of the CDR3 is 14 residues. The V gene end was trimmed by 6 bases and the J gene end by 6 bases; junction bases not matched to a gene: 8. CDR3 in amino acids: CASRTGTGASEQYF. CDR3 DNA: TGTGCCAGCAGGACCGGGACAGGGGCCTCCGAGCAGTACTTC.

Many counts were recorded for this clonotype. This chain connects TRBV7-2 to TRBJ2-3; a weak D match, TRBD1 (6 bases). The CDR3 sequence is 14 residues long. The V and J ends lost 5 bases and 4 bases respectively, with 13 bases between them. From germline, CDR1 is SGHTA and CDR2 FQGNSA. CDR3 nucleotide sequence: TGTGCCAGCAGCAACGACAGGCGATCAGATACGCAGTATTTT. It encodes CASSNDRRSDTQYF.

This sequence joins TRBV2 and TRBJ1-2; no clear D gene. There are 14 residues in the CDR3. V lost 2 bases and J lost 4, with 11 bases in between. CDR1 SNHLY and CDR2 FYNNEI come from the germline V gene. The CDR3 nucleotides are TGTGCCAGCAGTGAAAACCTGGGGATCTATGGCTACACCTTC. Translation: CASSENLGIYGYTF.

This clonotype appeared a few times. The chain has TRBV6-5 and TRBJ1-3, with D perhaps TRBD1 (5 bases). The CDR3 extends over 21 amino acids. Germline CDR1 and CDR2: MNHEY and SVGAGI. Trimming shortened V by 0 bases and J by 0 bases, and 24 bases separated the two germline ends. For the CDR3, the DNA is TGTGCCAGCAGTTACTCCGGAGGACGTAGAGGGACCCCTAGCTCTGGAAACACCATATATTTT. As protein: CASSYSGGRRGTPSSGNTIYF.

The chain recombines TRBV4-1 with TRBJ1-5; 11 bases are shared with TRBD1. CDR3 length: 16 residues. The V segment lost 3 bases and the J segment 5 bases; nucleotides outside the gene matches: 6. CDR1 and CDR2 from the germline V gene are MGHRA and YSYEKL. CDR3 sequence: CASSQGTGGADQPQHF. The CDR3 bases are TGCGCCAGCAGCCAGGGGACAGGGGGGGCGGATCAGCCCCAGCATTTT.

This clonotype was observed a few times. The chain combines TRBV7-6 with TRBJ1-5; tentative D call: TRBD1 (5 bases). V was trimmed by 1 base and J by 16 bases, leaving 14 bases between them. The length of the CDR3 is 12 residues. In germline, CDR1 is SGHVS, CDR2 FNYEAQ. CDR3 amino acids: CASSLGGQGYHF. As DNA, the CDR3 is TGTGCCAGCAGCTTAGGTGGGCAGGGTTATCATTTT.

This rearrangement joins TRBV7-2 to TRBJ2-7; TRBD2 matches at 13 bases. This CDR3 has 15 amino acids. V lost 5 bases, J lost 4 bases, and 5 bases stayed unmatched. The germline gives CDR1 SGHTA, CDR2 FQGNSA. The CDR3 region has the DNA TGTGCCAGCAGCCCGCGGACTAGCGGGAGATACGAGCAGTACTTC. Translation gives CASSPRTSGRYEQYF.